Sequencing of this T cell receptor beta chain was carried out in a study of T cell repertoires in cytomegalovirus infection. Study overall: Both CMV infection and a matching HLA type were indicated by public TCR beta signatures. Whole-study findings and limits: Summed frequency of shared TCR beta families picked out CMV carriers who also had the relevant HLA.

At least ten counts were recorded for this clonotype. Its cognate antigen is unknown. CDR3 size: 14 residues. Germline V gives CDR1 SNHLY, CDR2 FYNNEI. V lost 7 bases, J lost 4 bases, and 9 bases stayed unmatched. MiXCR, run by TCRdb on the reads, gives a single entry per CDR3 protein. This sample has about 240,000 distinct CDR3 sequences; around 6.6% occur once, and the top ten carry about 6.5%. This receptor was identified in a human donor in good health (CMV status not recorded). Some clones in this sample may be carry-over from other donors' samples. The chain links TRBV2 to TRBJ1-1; TRBD1 matches at 7 bases. Sequenced material: PBMCs. The CDR3 nucleotides read TGTGCCAGCAACCTCCGGACAGGCACCACTGAAGCTTTCTTT. Translated, it gives CASNLRTGTTEAFF.